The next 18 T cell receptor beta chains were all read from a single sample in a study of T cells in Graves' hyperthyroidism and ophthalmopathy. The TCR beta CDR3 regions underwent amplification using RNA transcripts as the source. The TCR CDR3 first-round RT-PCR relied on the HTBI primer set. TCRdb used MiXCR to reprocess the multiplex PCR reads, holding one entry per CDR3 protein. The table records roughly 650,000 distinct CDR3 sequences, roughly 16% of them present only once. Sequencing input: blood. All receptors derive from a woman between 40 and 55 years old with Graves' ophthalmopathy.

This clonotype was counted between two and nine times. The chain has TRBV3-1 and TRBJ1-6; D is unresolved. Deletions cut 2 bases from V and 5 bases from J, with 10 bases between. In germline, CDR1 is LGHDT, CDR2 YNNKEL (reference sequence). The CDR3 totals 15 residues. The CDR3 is CASSQRLGNNSPLHF. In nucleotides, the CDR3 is TGTGCCAGCAGCCAACGGCTGGGGAATAATTCACCCCTCCACTTT.

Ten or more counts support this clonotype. This chain's CDR3 is CASSLTSGTGELFF. As DNA, the CDR3 is TGTGCCAGCAGTTTGACTAGTGGAACCGGGGAGCTGTTTTTT. This chain connects TRBV12-3 or TRBV12-4 to TRBJ2-2, with a weak D call TRBD2 (6 bases). V was cut by 3 bases and J by 5 bases, with 10 bases left in between. The CDR3 consists of 14 residues.

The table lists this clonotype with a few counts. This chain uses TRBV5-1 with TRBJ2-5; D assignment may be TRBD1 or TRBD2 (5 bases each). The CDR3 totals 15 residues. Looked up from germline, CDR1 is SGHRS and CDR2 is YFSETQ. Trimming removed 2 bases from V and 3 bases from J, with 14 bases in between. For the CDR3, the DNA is TGCGCCAGCAGCTTCCGAGGGGTGGGAGAAGAGACCCAGTACTTC. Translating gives CASSFRGVGEETQYF.

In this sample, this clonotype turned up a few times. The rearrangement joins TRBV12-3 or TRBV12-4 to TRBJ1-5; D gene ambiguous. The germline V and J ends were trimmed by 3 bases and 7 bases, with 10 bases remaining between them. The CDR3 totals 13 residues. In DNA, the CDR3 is TGTGCCAGCAGTTTGGCTGGTTTGCAGCCCCAGCATTTT. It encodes CASSLAGLQPQHF.

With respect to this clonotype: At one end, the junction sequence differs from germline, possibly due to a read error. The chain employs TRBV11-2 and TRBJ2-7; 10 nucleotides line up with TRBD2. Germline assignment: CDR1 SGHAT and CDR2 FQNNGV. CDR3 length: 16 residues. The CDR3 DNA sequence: TGCGCCAGCAGCCAAGATACTAGCGGGAATGGCTACGAGCAGTACTTC. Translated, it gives CASSQDTSGNGYEQYF.

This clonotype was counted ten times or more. This CDR3 is CASSRTTNTEAFF. The CDR3 DNA follows: TGTGCCAGCAGCCGGACAACAAACACTGAAGCTTTCTTT. J is TRBJ1-1 and V is TRBV3-1; D is perhaps TRBD1 (5 bases). The V gene lost 4 bases and the J gene lost 2 bases, with 8 bases spanning the gap. The CDR3 contains 13 residues. Germline lookup yields CDR1 LGHDT and CDR2 YNNKEL (reference sequence).

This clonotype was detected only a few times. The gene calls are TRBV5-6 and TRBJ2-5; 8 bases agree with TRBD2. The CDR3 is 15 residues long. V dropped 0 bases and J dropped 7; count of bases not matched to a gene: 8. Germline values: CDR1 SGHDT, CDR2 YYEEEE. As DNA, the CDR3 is TGTGCCAGCAGCTTGGTCGGGGGGGACCATCGGACCCAGTACTTC. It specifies CASSLVGGDHRTQYF.

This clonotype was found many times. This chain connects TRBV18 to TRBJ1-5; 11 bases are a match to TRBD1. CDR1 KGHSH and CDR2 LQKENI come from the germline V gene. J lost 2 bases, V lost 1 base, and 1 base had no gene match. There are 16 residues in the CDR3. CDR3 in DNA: TGTGCCAGCTCACCACGGACAGGGGGCGGCAATCAGCCCCAGCATTTT. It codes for CASSPRTGGGNQPQHF.

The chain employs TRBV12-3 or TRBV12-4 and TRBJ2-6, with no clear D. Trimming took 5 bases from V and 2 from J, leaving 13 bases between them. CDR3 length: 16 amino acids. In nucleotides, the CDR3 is TGTGCCAGCAGTCCCTCACCATGGGCTGGGGCCAACGTCCTGACTTTC. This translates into CASSPSPWAGANVLTF.

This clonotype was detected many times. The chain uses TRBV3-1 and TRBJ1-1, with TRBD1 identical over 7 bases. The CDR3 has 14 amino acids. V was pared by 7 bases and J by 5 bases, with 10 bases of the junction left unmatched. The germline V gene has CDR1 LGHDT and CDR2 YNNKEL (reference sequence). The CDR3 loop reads CASTQGGAKTEAFF. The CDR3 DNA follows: TGTGCCAGCACCCAGGGGGGGGCGAAGACTGAAGCTTTCTTT.

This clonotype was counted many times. The CDR3 nucleotides are TGTGCCAGCAGTTTGTTACCAGGTCAAGAGACCCAGTACTTC. This translates into CASSLLPGQETQYF. V and J are TRBV12-3 or TRBV12-4 and TRBJ2-5; D uncertain. This CDR3 region has 14 residues. V lost 3 bases and J 2 bases, leaving 10 bases between the germline ends.

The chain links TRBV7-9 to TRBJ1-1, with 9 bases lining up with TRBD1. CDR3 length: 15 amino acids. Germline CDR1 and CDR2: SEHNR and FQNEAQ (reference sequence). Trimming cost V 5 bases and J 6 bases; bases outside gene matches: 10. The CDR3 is CASSPTGGGRAEAFF. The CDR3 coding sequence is TGTGCCAGCAGCCCGACAGGGGGAGGTCGTGCTGAAGCTTTCTTT.

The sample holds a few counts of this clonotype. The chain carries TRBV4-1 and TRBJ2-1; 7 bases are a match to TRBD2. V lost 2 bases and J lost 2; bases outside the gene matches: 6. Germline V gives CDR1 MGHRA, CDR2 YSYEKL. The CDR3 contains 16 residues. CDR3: CASSQLASGPYNEQFF. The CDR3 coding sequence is TGCGCCAGCAGCCAATTAGCTAGCGGCCCCTACAATGAGCAGTTCTTC.

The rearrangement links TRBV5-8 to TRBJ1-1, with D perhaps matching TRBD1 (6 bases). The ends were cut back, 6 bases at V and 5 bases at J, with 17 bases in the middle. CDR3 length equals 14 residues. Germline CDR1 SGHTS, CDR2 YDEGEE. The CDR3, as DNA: TGTGCCAGCACGCAGATTGCAGGGGCGACTGAAGCTTTCTTT. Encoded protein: CASTQIAGATEAFF.

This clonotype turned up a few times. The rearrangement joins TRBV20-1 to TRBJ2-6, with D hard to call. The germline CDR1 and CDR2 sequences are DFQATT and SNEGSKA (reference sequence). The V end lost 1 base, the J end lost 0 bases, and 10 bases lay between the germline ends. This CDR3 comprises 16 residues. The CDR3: CSARGTTASGANVLTF. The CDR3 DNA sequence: TGCAGTGCTAGAGGAACCACTGCCTCTGGGGCCAACGTCCTGACTTTC.

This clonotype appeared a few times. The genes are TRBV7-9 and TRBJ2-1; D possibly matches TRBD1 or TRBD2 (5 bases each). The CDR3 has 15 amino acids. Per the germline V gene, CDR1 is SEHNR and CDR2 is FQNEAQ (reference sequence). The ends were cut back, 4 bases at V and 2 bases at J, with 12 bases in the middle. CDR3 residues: CASSSFRGPYNEQFF. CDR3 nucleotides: TGTGCCAGCAGCTCCTTCCGGGGCCCCTACAATGAGCAGTTCTTC.

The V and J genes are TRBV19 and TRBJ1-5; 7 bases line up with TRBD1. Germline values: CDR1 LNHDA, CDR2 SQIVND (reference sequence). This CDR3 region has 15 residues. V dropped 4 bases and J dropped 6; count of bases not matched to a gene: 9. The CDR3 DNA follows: TGTGCCAGTAGTACGTTGGACAGGCAGGTTCAGCCCCAGCATTTT. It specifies CASSTLDRQVQPQHF.

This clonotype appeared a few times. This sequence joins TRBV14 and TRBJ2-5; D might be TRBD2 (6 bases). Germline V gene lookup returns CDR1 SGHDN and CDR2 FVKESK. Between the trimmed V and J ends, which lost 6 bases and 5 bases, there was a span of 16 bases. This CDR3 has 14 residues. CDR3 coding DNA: TGTGCCAGCAGTCCCGGGGGATTCTATGAGACCCAGTACTTC. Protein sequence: CASSPGGFYETQYF.